The rows below give T cell receptor beta chains drawn from one sample of a study of identical twins. TCRdb analysed the 5' RACE reads with MiXCR anew, one entry per CDR3 protein. The sample yields a few hundred thousand distinct CDR3 sequences, over 8.5% seen once. These records were also assigned to another study, of yellow fever vaccine responses in identical twins.

Sequenced material: PBMCs. These receptors all come from a woman aged 18-35 years in good health. The CDR3 runs from the conserved cysteine through the conserved F or W. D genes are given only for firm matches. Clone size is given for some rows only: seen once, a few or many times, or a class if the clone is expanded.

CASSLLSAASAVGFF TGTGCCAGCAGCTTACTTAGTGCGGCTAGCGCCGTCGGGTTCTTC . TRBJ2-1 TRBV7-8 .
CASSQHIRVRTYEQYF TGCGCCAGCAGCCAACACATCCGGGTTAGAACTTACGAGCAGTACTTC . TRBJ2-7 TRBV4-3 few
CSVAGTGAYEQYF TGCAGCGTTGCCGGGACGGGTGCCTACGAGCAGTACTTC . TRBJ2-7 TRBV29-1 many
CSARATLAGGTYEQYF TGCAGTGCTAGAGCAACACTAGCGGGAGGGACCTACGAGCAGTACTTC TRBD2 TRBJ2-7 TRBV20-1 many
CASSVGGRSVARETQYF TGTGCCAGCAGCGTAGGGGGGAGATCCGTCGCTCGAGAGACCCAGTACTTC . TRBJ2-5 TRBV9 .
CASGEGGTPSYEQYF TGTGCCAGCGGAGAAGGGGGGACGCCGTCCTACGAGCAGTACTTC . TRBJ2-7 TRBV28 many
CASSGGDSYNSPLHF TGTGCCAGCAGCGGAGGGGACAGTTATAATTCACCCCTCCACTTT TRBD1 TRBJ1-6 TRBV7-9 .
CASSQETQYF TGTGCCAGCAGCCAAGAGACCCAGTACTTC . TRBJ2-5 TRBV18 many
CASSVLAEQFF TGTGCCAGCAGTGTCCTAGCGGAGCAGTTCTTC . TRBJ2-1 TRBV2 few
CASSQQRKTGANVLTF TGTGCCAGCAGCCAACAAAGGAAGACTGGGGCCAACGTCCTGACTTTC . TRBJ2-6 TRBV14 .
CATSDLRHRGTGELFF TGTGCCACCAGTGATTTGCGGCACAGGGGCACCGGGGAGCTGTTTTTT TRBD1 TRBJ2-2 TRBV24-1 few
CASQGTGRTGGWEFYGYTF TGTGCCAGCCAAGGAACTGGGAGGACAGGGGGCTGGGAGTTCTATGGCTACACCTTC TRBD1 TRBJ1-2 TRBV6-1 many
CASSLGRGAGVFDNEQFF TGTGCCAGCAGCTTAGGAAGGGGAGCGGGGGTTTTCGACAATGAGCAGTTCTTC TRBD2 TRBJ2-1 TRBV11-1 .
CASSLFSQKDSGNTIYF TGCGCCAGCAGCTTATTCAGCCAGAAAGACTCTGGAAACACCATATATTTT . TRBJ1-3 TRBV5-1 .
CASSLTGVLTGRADTQYF TGTGCCAGCAGCTTAACCGGCGTCTTAACAGGGAGGGCAGATACGCAGTATTTT . TRBJ2-3 TRBV11-1 many
CASSEAGTGSGYTF TGTGCCAGCAGTGAAGCGGGAACAGGCAGTGGCTACACCTTC . TRBJ1-2 TRBV2 .
CASSLGFGGQAFF TGTGCCAGCAGTTTGGGGTTCGGGGGGCAAGCTTTCTTT . TRBJ1-1 TRBV12-3/TRBV12-4 many
CASSGGAGGSQETQYF TGTGCCAGCAGCGGGGGGGCGGGAGGAAGCCAAGAGACCCAGTACTTC TRBD2 TRBJ2-5 TRBV11-2 .
CASSENRAVDGYTF TGTGCCAGCAGTGAAAACAGGGCAGTTGATGGCTACACCTTC . TRBJ1-2 TRBV2 .
CASSLGAATAQETQYF TGTGCCAGCAGCTTAGGAGCGGCGACAGCCCAAGAGACCCAGTACTTC . TRBJ2-5 TRBV7-6 few
CASSYSEASETQYF TGTGCCAGCAGTTACTCGGAGGCCTCGGAGACCCAGTACTTC . TRBJ2-5 TRBV6-5 few
CASSLYGTGTGEQYF TGCGCCAGCAGCTTGTACGGGACAGGGACGGGCGAGCAGTACTTC TRBD1 TRBJ2-7 TRBV5-1 .
CASSPPGIQETQYF TGTGCCAGCTCACCTCCCGGGATACAAGAGACCCAGTACTTC . TRBJ2-5 TRBV18 .
CASSQNRDSSYNEQFF TGTGCCAGCAGCCAGAACCGGGACAGCTCCTACAATGAGCAGTTCTTC TRBD1 TRBJ2-1 TRBV7-9 many
CASSLRQGAGGELFF TGTGCCAGCAGCCTCCGACAGGGGGCCGGCGGGGAGCTGTTTTTT TRBD1 TRBJ2-2 TRBV14 few
CASSLGTGTLETQYF TGTGCTAGCAGCTTAGGGACAGGGACCCTAGAGACCCAGTACTTC TRBD1 TRBJ2-5 TRBV7-7 many
CVSSLEVDTSYNEQFF TGTGTCAGCAGCTTAGAGGTGGACACCTCCTACAATGAGCAGTTCTTC . TRBJ2-1 TRBV13 .
CASREGYTEAFF TGTGCCAGCAGGGAGGGGTACACTGAAGCTTTCTTT . TRBJ1-1 TRBV6-1 few
CASRLYEVAGGLIDTQYF TGTGCCAGCAGACTTTACGAGGTAGCGGGGGGGCTGATTGATACGCAGTATTTT TRBD2 TRBJ2-3 TRBV6-1 few
CAGGRVETYEQYF TGTGCCGGGGGCAGGGTTGAGACCTACGAGCAGTACTTC . TRBJ2-7 TRBV7-2 .
CASSEVKGGGELFF TGTGCCAGCAGTGAAGTAAAGGGAGGCGGGGAGCTGTTTTTT . TRBJ2-2 TRBV2 few
CSARDQGRGANVLTF TGCAGTGCTAGAGATCAGGGGCGGGGGGCCAACGTCCTGACTTTC . TRBJ2-6 TRBV20-1 few